Below, 8 T cell receptor beta chains from the same sample are listed, as sequenced in a study of blood T cells in healthy people across ages (dated by TCRdb to the mid-2010s). The library was produced with 5' RACE. Sequencing relied on an Illumina HiSeq 2500. A second PCR of about 6 to 12 cycles was run with a J-beta primer mix and a sample-barcoded 5' primer. TCRdb cleaned the public reads at Q25 with fastp, built clones with MiXCR and kept in-frame beta chains. Rows are combined by CDR3 protein, so each entry shows the most common genes and DNA. This sample is represented by 650,000 to 900,000 distinct CDR3 sequences; under 80% of them were singletons. The ten largest clones add up to 25% to 30% of the sample. Material: blood. The receptors were sampled from a man aged 25 to 40 in good health.

This chain uses TRBV6-1 with TRBJ2-1, with 8 bases lining up with TRBD2. The CDR3 is made up of 18 amino acids. The germline CDR1 and CDR2 sequences are MNHNS and SASEGT. Trimming cost V 6 bases and J 3 bases; bases outside gene matches: 16. CDR3 residues: CASRITVRAGGFYNEQFF. The CDR3 nucleotides read TGTGCCAGCAGAATTACCGTCCGGGCGGGGGGTTTCTACAATGAGCAGTTCTTC.

The gene calls are TRBV12-3 or TRBV12-4 and TRBJ1-2; D unresolved. Between the trimmed V and J ends, which lost 6 bases and 5 bases, there was a span of 13 bases. The length of the CDR3 is 13 residues. In DNA form, the CDR3 reads TGTGCCAGCAGAGGACGGGAACTTTATGGCTACACCTTC. Translation gives CASRGRELYGYTF.

In this sample, this clonotype turned up a few times. The chain carries TRBV7-2 and TRBJ2-7; no reliable D call. The V gene's germline CDR1 is SGHTA and CDR2 FQGNSA. CDR3 size: 12 residues. With 4 bases removed from V and 6 bases from J, the gap between germline ends came to 10 bases. The CDR3 region has the DNA TGTGCCAGCAGCTCCAGTGGACCCGAGCAGTACTTC. Its protein is CASSSSGPEQYF.

The chain carries TRBV29-1 and TRBJ1-2; TRBD1 is a possible D gene (6 bases). V shed 3 bases and J shed 4 bases, with 9 bases lying between them. Germline lookup yields CDR1 SQVTM and CDR2 ANQGSEA. The length of the CDR3 is 12 residues. CDR3 loop: CSVDRGLYGYTF. The CDR3 region has the DNA TGCAGCGTTGACCGGGGGCTCTATGGCTACACCTTC.

The V gene is TRBV12-3 or TRBV12-4, the J gene TRBJ1-5; D possibly corresponds to TRBD1 (6 bases). The CDR3 is 16 amino acids. V lost 6 bases, J lost 0 bases, and 15 bases lay in between. CDR3 amino acids: CASSPSGEHSNQPQHF. CDR3 nucleotides: TGTGCCAGCAGCCCTTCAGGGGAACATAGCAATCAGCCCCAGCATTTT.

Regarding this clonotype: Its ends do not fully match the called genes, so a read error is possible. V and J are TRBV28 and TRBJ1-1, with D possibly matching TRBD1 (5 bases). The CDR3 totals 12 residues. Germline V gene sequence: CDR1 MDHEN, CDR2 SYDVKM. CDR3 protein: CVSSSGDGGAFF. DNA for the CDR3: TGTGTCAGCAGCTCCGGGGACGGGGGAGCTTTCTTT. The full variable domain, in which reference TRBV28 and TRBJ1-1 provide the parts outside the CDR3, is DVKVTQSSRYLVKRTGEKVFLECVQDMDHENMFWYRQDPGLGLRLIYFSYDVKMKEKGDIPEGYSVSREKKERFSLILESASTNQTSMYLCVSSSGDGGAFFGQGTRLTVV.

There are a few counts of this clonotype. The chain is built from TRBV21-1 and TRBJ2-7; the table's D gene call, TRBD2, was not cross checked with the DNA. TRBV21-1 has pseudogene status. The CDR3 spans 15 residues. In DNA, the CDR3 is TGTGCCAGCAGCAACAGGGCCGAGAGATCCTACGAGCAGTACTTC. Translation gives CASSNRAERSYEQYF.

This clonotype has a handful of counts. Here the CDR3 reads CASSKEPGGPQETQYF. In DNA, the CDR3 is TGTGCCAGCAGCAAAGAGCCGGGGGGGCCCCAAGAGACCCAGTACTTC. V is TRBV21-1 and J is TRBJ2-5; the D call TRBD2 from the table was never checked on the DNA. TRBV21-1 is deemed a pseudogene. The CDR3 extends over 16 amino acids.